This T cell receptor (beta chain) was identified during a study of cytomegalovirus exposure and HLA in healthy donors. The study ran its PCR with 60 Vbeta and 13 Jbeta primers. TCRdb keeps only in-frame clones here, not all; method: immunoSEQ multiplex PCR. Of some 160,000 clones listed, about 85% are singletons. The study, taken as a whole, reports: Researchers catalogued roughly 170 TCR beta chains as cytomegalovirus-associated.

V was clipped by 5 bases and J by 0 bases, with 18 bases between them. The CDR3 covers 17 residues. Germline assignment: CDR1 SGHRS and CDR2 YFSETQ. With respect to this clone: The antigen remains unidentified.

The clonotype comes from a man aged 18-30 years in good health and CMV-seronegative. The rearrangement links TRBV5-1 to TRBJ1-3, with a possible D match to TRBD1 (5 bases). The sample consisted of PBMCs. The CDR3 nucleotides are TGCGCCAGCAGTCCCCCCCAGCAGGGAAGCTCTGGAAACACCATATATTTT. As protein: CASSPPQQGSSGNTIYF.